These T cell receptor beta chains were read from a single sample in a study of blood T cell repertoires in COVID-19. Here immunoSEQ multiplex PCR was the method, and the copy in TCRdb shows in-frame clones only, minus some. Counted here are 120,000 or so clones, about 78% occurring once; the ten biggest clones make up about 2%. Input material: peripheral blood. The receptors derive from a man aged 70-80 years with acute or convalescent COVID-19. Each CDR3 is given with its conserved first and last residue. A D gene is named only where the DNA matches it firmly. Clone size is given for some rows only: seen once, a few or many times, or a class if the clone is expanded.

V	size	J	D	DNA	CDR3
TRBV5-6	.	TRBJ2-1	.	TGTGCCAGCAGCTTCAGGGGCAGACTTTACAATGAGCAGTTCTTC	CASSFRGRLYNEQFF
TRBV6-5	once	TRBJ2-4	.	TGTGCCAGCAGTCAGACTGCAGCCTCAAATGGGATTCAGTACTTC	CASSQTAASNGIQYF
TRBV4-3	.	TRBJ1-2	.	TGCGCCAGCAGCCAAGATTCGGACGGGGGAAAGGGCTACACCTTC	CASSQDSDGGKGYTF
TRBV6-4	.	TRBJ2-3	TRBD1	TGTGCCAGCAGCAACAGGGGTATCCCAGATACGCAGTATTTT	CASSNRGIPDTQYF
TRBV27	.	TRBJ1-6	TRBD1	TGTGCCAGCAGTTTATATGGGGACAGCCCTAATTCACCCCTCCACTTT	CASSLYGDSPNSPLHF
TRBV7-9	.	TRBJ2-7	TRBD2	TGTGCCAGCAGCTTGAGACTAGCGGGGGCCCCCGGCGAGCAGTACTTC	CASSLRLAGAPGEQYF
TRBV30	.	TRBJ1-2	.	TGTGCCTTTCCGGGAGGGGGCTATGGCTACACCTTC	CAFPGGGYGYTF
TRBV7-3	few	TRBJ1-1	.	TGTGCCAGCAGCGGGAGTATGAACACTGAAGCTTTCTTT	CASSGSMNTEAFF
TRBV4-3	.	TRBJ1-1	.	TGCGCCAGCAGCCAGATGGACACGGACACTGAAGCTTTCTTT	CASSQMDTDTEAFF
TRBV7-8	.	TRBJ1-4	.	TGTGCCAGCAGCTTACGCGGGGATGGGGAAAAACTGTTTTTT	CASSLRGDGEKLFF
TRBV6-5	.	TRBJ2-5	.	TGTGCCAGCAGCTCCTTGCCCACCGGGACCCAGTACTTC	CASSSLPTGTQYF
TRBV30	.	TRBJ2-2	.	TGTGCCTGGGGAGGGGGGCCCGGGGAGCTGTTTTTT	CAWGGGPGELFF
TRBV29-1	.	TRBJ2-1	TRBD2	TGCAGCGTTGGGACTAGCTCTTACAATGAGCAGTTCTTC	CSVGTSSYNEQFF
TRBV10-3	.	TRBJ2-7	TRBD1	TGTGCCATCAGTGAGGAGGGACAGGGGACCTACGAGCAGTACTTC	CAISEEGQGTYEQYF
TRBV3-1/TRBV3-2	once	TRBJ2-7	TRBD1	TGTGCCAGCAGCCCGGACAGGGGAAGGGTCGAGCAGTACTTC	CASSPDRGRVEQYF
TRBV11-2	once	TRBJ1-2	.	TGTGCCAGCAGCGGGGGGGGTAACTATGGCTACACCTTC	CASSGGGNYGYTF
TRBV5-6	.	TRBJ2-1	.	TGTGCCAGCAGAGCGGGGGACAGCTCCTACAATGAGCAGTTCTTC	CASRAGDSSYNEQFF
TRBV27	once	TRBJ2-5	TRBD1	TGTGCCAGCAGCCGGGACAGGGGGCTGGAGACCCAGTACTTC	CASSRDRGLETQYF
TRBV24-1	.	TRBJ2-3	TRBD1	TGTGCCACCAGTGACCCGACAGGGGGTGCGACAACGCAGTATTTT	CATSDPTGGATTQYF
TRBV11-1	.	TRBJ1-1	.	TGTGCCAGCAGCCTGTCCAGCACTGAAGCTTTCTTT	CASSLSSTEAFF
TRBV21-1	.	TRBJ1-1	.	TGTGCCAGCAGCAATAAAGCCCTAGCGGACAGGGGCAACACTGAAGCTTTCTTT	CASSNKALADRGNTEAFF
TRBV6-4	many	TRBJ1-6	.	TGTGCCAGCAGTGATTCGCGGACTGAGGTAGGTTCACCCCTCCACTTT	CASSDSRTEVGSPLHF
TRBV11-2	.	TRBJ2-2	TRBD1	TGTGCCAGCAGCCGTGGGACAGGCACCGGGGAGCTGTTTTTT	CASSRGTGTGELFF
TRBV3-1/TRBV3-2	.	TRBJ1-2	.	TGTGCCAGCAGCTCCGAACGATCCGGAAGGGGCTATGGCTACACCTTC	CASSSERSGRGYGYTF
TRBV6-2/TRBV6-3	.	TRBJ2-1	TRBD2	TGTGCCAGCAGTATGGGGACTAGCGGGGGGGCCAGGAATGAGCAGTTCTTC	CASSMGTSGGARNEQFF
TRBV4-1	medium-sized	TRBJ1-5	.	TGCGCCAGCAGCCAAGATATTTCGGCAGGCTTCCTTAGCAATCAGCCCCAGCATTTT	CASSQDISAGFLSNQPQHF
TRBV4-2	once	TRBJ1-2	TRBD1	TGTGCCAGCAGCCCCATCGGACAGGGGGCAACGGGCTACACCTTC	CASSPIGQGATGYTF
TRBV27	.	TRBJ1-2	TRBD1	TGTGCCAGCAGTTTACGACGGACAGGGGTTTTATCTAACTATGGCTACACCTTC	CASSLRRTGVLSNYGYTF
TRBV28	.	TRBJ1-1	TRBD1	TGTGCCAGCAGTTCCAGGCCTACAGGGGTAGGTGAAGCTTTCTTT	CASSSRPTGVGEAFF
TRBV15	.	TRBJ1-3	TRBD1	TGTGCCACCGGACAGGGGTCTGGAAACACCATATATTTT	CATGQGSGNTIYF
TRBV3-1/TRBV3-2	.	TRBJ1-2	TRBD1	TGTGCCAGCAGCCATGGGGACAGAGGGCACTATGGCTACACCTTC	CASSHGDRGHYGYTF
TRBV19	.	TRBJ1-2	TRBD1	TGTGCCAGTAGTATAGCCCAGGACAGGGTTGACGGCTACACCTTC	CASSIAQDRVDGYTF
TRBV15	.	TRBJ1-3	.	TGTGCCACCAGCGGAACCAGGGTATACTCTGGAAACACCATATATTTT	CATSGTRVYSGNTIYF
TRBV25-1	.	TRBJ1-2	.	TGTGCCAGCAGTGAATCGGGGAGCCACTATGGCTACACCTTC	CASSESGSHYGYTF
TRBV5-6	.	TRBJ2-1	TRBD1	TGTGCCAGCAGCTCCGGGACAGAGCCCAATGAGCAGTTCTTC	CASSSGTEPNEQFF
TRBV9	.	TRBJ1-6	.	TGTGCCAGCAGCGTCAATAATTCACCCCTCCACTTT	CASSVNNSPLHF
TRBV28	.	TRBJ1-4	TRBD1	TGTGCCAGCAGTTTAATTTTAGGGACAGGTAATGAAAAACTGTTTTTT	CASSLILGTGNEKLFF
TRBV6-5	.	TRBJ1-3	.	TGTGCCAGCAGTTGGGACACTAATCCTGGAAACACCATATATTTT	CASSWDTNPGNTIYF
TRBV7-6	.	TRBJ2-3	TRBD2	TGTGCCAGCAGCTTCGGGACTAGCGCTGATACGCAGTATTTT	CASSFGTSADTQYF
TRBV29-1	.	TRBJ2-1	TRBD2	TGCAGCGCCGCGGGACTAGCGATTTACAATGAGCAGTTCTTC	CSAAGLAIYNEQFF
TRBV7-3	.	TRBJ1-1	TRBD1	TGTGCCAGCAGCTTAGCCCCGACAGGGGGCTCGTTTGAAGCTTTCTTT	CASSLAPTGGSFEAFF
TRBV7-3	.	TRBJ1-1	TRBD1	TGTGCCAGCAGACCCGGGACCGCACAGGGGCACACTGAAGCTTTCTTT	CASRPGTAQGHTEAFF
TRBV6-1	few	TRBJ1-2	.	TGTGCCAGCAGTGAATATCCTGGTCGAGAAAATGGCTACACCTTC	CASSEYPGRENGYTF
TRBV6-2/TRBV6-3	.	TRBJ1-2	TRBD1	TGTGCCAGCAGTTACGGGACAGGGGGCTTCGGCTACACCTTC	CASSYGTGGFGYTF
TRBV27	.	TRBJ1-4	TRBD1	TGTGCCAGCAGTTTAGAGCCGGGACAGGGAAAGAGGAATGAAAAACTGTTTTTT	CASSLEPGQGKRNEKLFF
TRBV7-2	.	TRBJ1-1	.	TGTGCCAGCAGCTACCAGCCGGGGGGGCGGGGCGAAGCTTTCTTT	CASSYQPGGRGEAFF
TRBV10-3	.	TRBJ1-3	.	TGTGCCATCAGTGAGAAATCCCCAGGCTACTCTGGAAACACCATATATTTT	CAISEKSPGYSGNTIYF
TRBV5-6	.	TRBJ1-2	.	TGTGCCAGCAGCTTGGTTGTCGGTGGCTACACCTTC	CASSLVVGGYTF
TRBV5-4	few	TRBJ1-4	TRBD1	TGTGCCAGCAGCAAAAAATCAGGGGGCGCAGGGGAAAAACTGTTTTTT	CASSKKSGGAGEKLFF
TRBV6-2/TRBV6-3	.	TRBJ1-2	TRBD1	TGTGCCAGCAGTTACCTTGGCAGGGGGAACTATGGCTACACCTTC	CASSYLGRGNYGYTF
TRBV11-1	.	TRBJ1-2	.	TGTGCCAGCAGCTCCAAGCGGGGCTATGGCTACACCTTC	CASSSKRGYGYTF
TRBV29-1	.	TRBJ1-2	.	TGCAGCGTTGCAACAGGGCAGGACTATGGCTACACCTTC	CSVATGQDYGYTF
TRBV5-6	.	TRBJ2-7	TRBD2	TGTGCCAGCGCTGAAGGGACTAGCGGATTCTACGAGCAGTACTTC	CASAEGTSGFYEQYF
TRBV7-2	.	TRBJ1-5	.	TGTGCCAGCAGCTTAGTTGGTTTGGCCTCAGAGCCCCAGCATTTT	CASSLVGLASEPQHF
TRBV2	.	TRBJ1-5	TRBD1	TGTGCCAGCAGTGAAATAGGGACAGCCCTTTGGCCCCAGCATTTT	CASSEIGTALWPQHF